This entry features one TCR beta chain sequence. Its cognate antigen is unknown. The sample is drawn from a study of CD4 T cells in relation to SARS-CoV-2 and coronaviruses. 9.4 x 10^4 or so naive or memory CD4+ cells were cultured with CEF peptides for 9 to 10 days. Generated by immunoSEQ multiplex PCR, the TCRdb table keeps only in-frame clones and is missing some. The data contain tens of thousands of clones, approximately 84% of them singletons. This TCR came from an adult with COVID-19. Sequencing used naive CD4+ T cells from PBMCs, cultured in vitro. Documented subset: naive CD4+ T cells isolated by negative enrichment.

The CDR3 DNA reads TGTGCCAGCAGCTTCGCCCGGGGGTACAATGAGCAGTTCTTC. This encodes CASSFARGYNEQFF. This chain links TRBV11-2 with TRBJ2-1; tentative D call: TRBD2 (6 bases). The CDR3 contains 14 residues. Trimming took 3 bases from V and 4 from J, leaving 10 bases between them. From germline, CDR1 is SGHAT and CDR2 FQNNGV.